This T cell receptor (beta chain) was found in a study of cytomegalovirus exposure and HLA in healthy donors. The CDR3 contains 14 residues. The V end lost 2 bases, the J end lost 5 bases, and 11 bases lay between the germline ends. In germline, CDR1 is LGHNT, CDR2 FRNRAP. In the PCR, 60 Vbeta and 13 Jbeta primers were used. Assay used: immunoSEQ multiplex PCR; TCRdb lists only in-frame clones, some missing. The sample lists 85,000 to 100,000 clones; less than 70% were seen once. V usage is TRBV12-5 and J usage is TRBJ2-3; D unclear. This receptor was taken from a human donor in good health. The material sequenced was PBMCs. This CDR3 is CASGLNWSRDTQYF. The CDR3 DNA is TGTGCTAGTGGTTTGAATTGGAGTAGAGATACGCAGTATTTT.